This is a list of T cell receptor beta chains from one sample in a study of control samples from healthy donors and cancer patients. TCRdb keeps only in-frame clones here, not all; method: immunoSEQ multiplex PCR. Here the sample spans about 98,000 clones, about 80% being singletons. Material for sequencing was blood. Source of these receptors: a woman in her twenties or thirties in good health. Each CDR3 is given with its conserved first and last residue. D genes are given only for firm matches. The size entry is marked missing in some rows and otherwise reads once, few, many or a size class.

length | size | J | V | D | DNA | CDR3
11 | few | TRBJ2-7 | TRBV30 | NA | TGTGCCTGGGGGCAGGAGAGCGATCGGTACTTC | CAWGQESDRYF
15 | few | TRBJ1-5 | TRBV24-1 | NA | TGTGCCACCAGTGACCCAAAGGGGGTGGATCAGCCCCAGCATTTT | CATSDPKGVDQPQHF
15 | few | TRBJ2-1 | TRBV3-1/TRBV3-2 | NA | TGTGCCAGCAGCCAAAGACTATTAGGTTACAATGAGCAGTTCTTC | CASSQRLLGYNEQFF
15 | few | TRBJ2-3 | TRBV6-4 | TRBD2 | TGTGCCAGCAGTGACTCTAGCGGGGGGTCGGATACGCAGTATTTT | CASSDSSGGSDTQYF
14 | NA | TRBJ2-7 | TRBV6-2/TRBV6-3 | NA | TGTGCCAGCAGTTACCGGGCCATTACCTACGAGCAGTACTTC | CASSYRAITYEQYF
11 | NA | TRBJ2-3 | TRBV20-1 | NA | TGCAGTGCTCTCTCCGGGGCTACGCAGTATTTT | CSALSGATQYF
18 | NA | TRBJ1-2 | TRBV30 | NA | TGTGCCTGGAGTGTACTATTTTCCAAACACTTCGAGGGCTATGGCTACACCTTC | CAWSVLFSKHFEGYGYTF
13 | NA | TRBJ2-5 | TRBV2 | NA | TGTGCCAGCAGTGGTGGGGTTACAGAGACCCAGTACTTC | CASSGGVTETQYF
14 | NA | TRBJ1-5 | TRBV24-1 | NA | TGTGCCACCAGTGCTGACAGTAGCAATCAGCCCCAGCATTTT | CATSADSSNQPQHF
16 | NA | TRBJ2-1 | TRBV5-1 | NA | TGCGCCAGCAGAACCTCGACAGGTACTTCCTACAATGAGCAGTTCTTC | CASRTSTGTSYNEQFF
15 | once | TRBJ2-1 | TRBV24-1 | NA | TGTGCCACCAGTGATTTGCGTACAGGGCTCAATGAGCAGTTCTTC | CATSDLRTGLNEQFF
14 | NA | TRBJ1-4 | TRBV18 | NA | TGTGCCAGCTCGCGTAGGGGACGTGGTGAAAAACTGTTTTTT | CASSRRGRGEKLFF
15 | once | TRBJ1-2 | TRBV18 | TRBD1 | TGTGCCAGCTCACCAGCACAGGGGTATTACTATGGCTACACCTTC | CASSPAQGYYYGYTF
17 | NA | TRBJ2-2 | TRBV6-1 | TRBD2 | TGTGCCAGCAGTGATTTCGCCGGGACTAAGAACACCGGGGAGCTGTTTTTT | CASSDFAGTKNTGELFF
13 | NA | TRBJ1-1 | TRBV6-1 | NA | TGTGCCAGCAGTGAAGGTCGATACACTGAAGCTTTCTTT | CASSEGRYTEAFF
13 | NA | TRBJ1-2 | TRBV6-6 | NA | TGTGCCAGCAGTTACGGGGGGGGTTATGGCTACACCTTC | CASSYGGGYGYTF
14 | NA | TRBJ1-5 | TRBV2 | TRBD1 | TGTGCCAGCACCATAGACAGGGGTAATCAGCCCCAGCATTTT | CASTIDRGNQPQHF